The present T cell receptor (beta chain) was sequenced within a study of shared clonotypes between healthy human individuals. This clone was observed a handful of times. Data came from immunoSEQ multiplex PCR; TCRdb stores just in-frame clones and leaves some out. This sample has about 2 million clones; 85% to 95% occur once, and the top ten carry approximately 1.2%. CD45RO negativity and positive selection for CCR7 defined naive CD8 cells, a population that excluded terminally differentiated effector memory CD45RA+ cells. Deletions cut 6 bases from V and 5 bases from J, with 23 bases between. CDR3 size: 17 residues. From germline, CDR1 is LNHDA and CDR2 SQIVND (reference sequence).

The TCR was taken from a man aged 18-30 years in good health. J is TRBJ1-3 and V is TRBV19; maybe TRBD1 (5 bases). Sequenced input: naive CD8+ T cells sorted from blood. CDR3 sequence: CASRRLGTDFWRNTIYF. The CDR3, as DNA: TGTGCCAGTAGGCGCTTGGGGACGGATTTTTGGAGAAACACCATATATTTT.